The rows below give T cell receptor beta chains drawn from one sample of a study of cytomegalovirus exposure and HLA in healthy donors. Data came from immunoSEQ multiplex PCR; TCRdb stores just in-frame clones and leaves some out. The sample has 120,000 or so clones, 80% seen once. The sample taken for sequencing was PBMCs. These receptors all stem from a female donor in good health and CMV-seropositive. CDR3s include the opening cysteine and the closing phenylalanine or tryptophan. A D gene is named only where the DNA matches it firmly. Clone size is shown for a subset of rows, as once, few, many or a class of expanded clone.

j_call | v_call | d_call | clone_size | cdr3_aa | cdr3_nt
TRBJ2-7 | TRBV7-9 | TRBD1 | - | CASSSSPGQYYEQYF | TGTGCCAGCAGTTCGTCCCCGGGACAGTACTACGAGCAGTACTTC
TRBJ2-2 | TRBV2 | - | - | CASSDGEGGRAGELFF | TGTGCCAGCAGTGATGGAGAAGGGGGAAGGGCCGGGGAGCTGTTTTTT
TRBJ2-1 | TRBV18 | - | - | CASSPIGGGENEQFF | TGTGCCAGCTCACCGATAGGAGGGGGGGAGAATGAGCAGTTCTTC
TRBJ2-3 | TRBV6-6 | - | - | CASSDPTREDTQYF | TGTGCCAGCAGCGATCCAACTAGAGAAGATACGCAGTATTTT
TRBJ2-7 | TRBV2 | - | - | CASSVRYEQYF | TGTGCCAGCAGTGTCCGTTACGAGCAGTACTTC
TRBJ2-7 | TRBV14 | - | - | CASSQGTRARYF | TGTGCCAGCAGCCAAGGAACTCGCGCGCGGTACTTC
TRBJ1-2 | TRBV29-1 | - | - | CSALGGASNYGYTF | TGCAGCGCCCTTGGGGGGGCGTCTAACTATGGCTACACCTTC
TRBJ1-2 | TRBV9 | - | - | CASSVVGDYGYTF | TGTGCCAGCAGCGTAGTAGGGGACTATGGCTACACCTTC
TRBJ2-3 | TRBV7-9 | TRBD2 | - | CASSLFPGGQGGDTQYF | TGTGCCAGCAGCTTATTTCCGGGGGGGCAAGGTGGAGATACGCAGTATTTT
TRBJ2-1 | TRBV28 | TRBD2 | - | CASSPSLAGGPDEQFF | TGTGCCAGCAGTCCCTCACTAGCGGGGGGGCCCGATGAGCAGTTCTTC
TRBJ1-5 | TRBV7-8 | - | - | CASSLFGGSQPQHF | TGTGCCAGCAGCTTATTCGGGGGAAGTCAGCCCCAGCATTTT
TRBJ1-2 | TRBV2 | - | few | CASRVDSKIYGYTF | TGTGCCAGCAGGGTAGACTCAAAAATCTATGGCTACACCTTC
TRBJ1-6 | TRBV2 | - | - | CASSETGFGNSPLHF | TGTGCCAGCAGTGAAACAGGGTTCGGTAATTCCCCCCTCCACTTT
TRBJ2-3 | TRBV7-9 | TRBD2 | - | CASSSGTSGSTDTQYF | TGTGCCAGCAGCTCAGGTACTAGCGGGAGCACAGATACGCAGTATTTT
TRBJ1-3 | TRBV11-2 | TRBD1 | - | CASSFRRTGGYSGNTIYF | TGTGCCAGCAGCTTTAGACGGACAGGGGGATATTCTGGAAACACCATATATTTT
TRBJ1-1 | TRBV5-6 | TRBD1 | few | CASSLGDRDTEAFF | TGTGCCAGCAGCTTGGGCGACAGGGACACTGAAGCTTTCTTT
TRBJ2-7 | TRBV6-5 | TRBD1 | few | CASSYSVQGAYEQYF | TGTGCCAGCAGTTACTCGGTACAGGGGGCCTACGAGCAGTACTTC
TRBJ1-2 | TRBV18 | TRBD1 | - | CASSPLTGWDGYTF | TGTGCCAGCTCACCTTTGACAGGGTGGGATGGCTACACCTTC
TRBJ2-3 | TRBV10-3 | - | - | CAIMLGSTDTQYF | TGTGCCATCATGCTCGGTTCCACAGATACGCAGTATTTT
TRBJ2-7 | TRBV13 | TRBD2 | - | CASSLMGLAGYEQYF | TGTGCCAGCAGCCTAATGGGACTAGCGGGCTACGAGCAGTACTTC
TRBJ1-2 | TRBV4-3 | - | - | CASSQIGLFQGGYTF | TGCGCCAGCAGCCAAATAGGACTTTTTCAAGGAGGCTACACCTTC
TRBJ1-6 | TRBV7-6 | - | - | CASSFVRVAYNSPLHF | TGTGCCAGCAGCTTTGTCAGGGTAGCCTATAATTCACCCCTCCACTTT
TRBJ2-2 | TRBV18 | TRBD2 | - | CASSGLLAGASGELFF | TGTGCCAGCTCGGGACTACTAGCGGGGGCATCCGGGGAGCTGTTTTTT
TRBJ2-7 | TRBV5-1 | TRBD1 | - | CASSFLPGTGGETYEQYF | TGCGCCAGCAGCTTTCTCCCCGGGACAGGGGGCGAAACCTACGAGCAGTACTTC
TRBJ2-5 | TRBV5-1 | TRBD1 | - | CASSPQGETQYF | TGCGCCAGCAGCCCACAGGGGGAGACCCAGTACTTC
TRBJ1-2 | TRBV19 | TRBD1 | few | CASSSKGTGNYGYTF | TGTGCCAGTAGTTCCAAGGGGACAGGGAACTATGGCTACACCTTC
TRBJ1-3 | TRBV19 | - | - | CASSISGGSGNTIYF | TGTGCCAGTAGTATAAGCGGGGGCTCTGGAAACACCATATATTTT
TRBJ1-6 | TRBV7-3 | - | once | CASSLTSYNSPLHF | TGTGCCAGCAGCTTAACCAGTTATAATTCACCCCTCCACTTT
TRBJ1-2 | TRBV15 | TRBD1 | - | CATSSVRGAGDGYTF | TGTGCCACCAGCAGTGTCAGGGGGGCAGGAGATGGCTACACCTTC
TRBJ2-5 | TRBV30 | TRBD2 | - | CAWSVMSGVQETQYF | TGTGCCTGGAGTGTGATGAGCGGGGTGCAAGAGACCCAGTACTTC
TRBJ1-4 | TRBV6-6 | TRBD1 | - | CASSYHTGQGMGKLFF | TGTGCCAGCAGTTACCACACGGGACAGGGGATGGGAAAACTGTTTTTT
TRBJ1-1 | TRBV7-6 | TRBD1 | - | CASSKDRAGVTEAFF | TGTGCCAGCAGCAAGGACAGGGCGGGCGTTACTGAAGCTTTCTTT
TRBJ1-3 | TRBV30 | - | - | CAWRQVPRSGNTIYF | TGTGCCTGGCGACAGGTCCCCCGCTCTGGAAACACCATATATTTT
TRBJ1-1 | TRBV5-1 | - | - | CASSPRPGEGNTEAFF | TGCGCCAGCAGCCCCCGCCCAGGGGAGGGGAACACTGAAGCTTTCTTT
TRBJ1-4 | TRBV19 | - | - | CASSQGAGEKLFF | TGTGCCAGTAGTCAGGGCGCCGGTGAAAAACTGTTTTTT
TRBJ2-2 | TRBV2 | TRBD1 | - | CASRQGFSGGELFF | TGTGCCAGCCGACAGGGGTTTTCTGGCGGGGAGCTGTTTTTT
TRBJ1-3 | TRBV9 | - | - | CASSPLSGLNSGNTIYF | TGTGCCAGCAGCCCCCTCTCGGGGTTGAACTCTGGAAACACCATATATTTT
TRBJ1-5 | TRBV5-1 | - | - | CASSLTAGEAQPQHF | TGCGCCAGCAGCTTGACGGCAGGGGAAGCTCAGCCCCAGCATTTT
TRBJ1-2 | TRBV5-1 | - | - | CASSNSGRPGYTF | TGCGCCAGCAGCAATTCAGGGAGGCCCGGCTACACCTTC
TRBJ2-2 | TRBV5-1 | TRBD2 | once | CASSSIGGGPGELFF | TGCGCCAGCAGCTCCATCGGGGGGGGTCCCGGGGAGCTGTTTTTT
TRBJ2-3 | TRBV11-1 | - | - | CASRQGGSTDTQYF | TGTGCCAGCAGACAGGGGGGGTCGACAGATACGCAGTATTTT
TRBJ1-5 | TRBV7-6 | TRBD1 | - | CASSSGTVNGPQHF | TGTGCCAGCAGCTCGGGGACAGTCAATGGGCCCCAGCATTTT
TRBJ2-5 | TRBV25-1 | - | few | CASSEYSRRGETQYF | TGTGCCAGCAGTGAATACTCCCGCAGAGGGGAGACCCAGTACTTC
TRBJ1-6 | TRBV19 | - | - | CASSNFLNSPLHF | TGTGCCAGTAGTAATTTTCTTAATTCACCCCTCCACTTT
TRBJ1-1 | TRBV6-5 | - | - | CASRAGSLTEAFF | TGTGCCAGCAGAGCAGGGTCACTGACTGAAGCTTTCTTT
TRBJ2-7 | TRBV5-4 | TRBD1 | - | CASSPSLRTGSSYEQYF | TGTGCCAGCAGCCCATCACTCCGGACAGGGAGCTCCTACGAGCAGTACTTC